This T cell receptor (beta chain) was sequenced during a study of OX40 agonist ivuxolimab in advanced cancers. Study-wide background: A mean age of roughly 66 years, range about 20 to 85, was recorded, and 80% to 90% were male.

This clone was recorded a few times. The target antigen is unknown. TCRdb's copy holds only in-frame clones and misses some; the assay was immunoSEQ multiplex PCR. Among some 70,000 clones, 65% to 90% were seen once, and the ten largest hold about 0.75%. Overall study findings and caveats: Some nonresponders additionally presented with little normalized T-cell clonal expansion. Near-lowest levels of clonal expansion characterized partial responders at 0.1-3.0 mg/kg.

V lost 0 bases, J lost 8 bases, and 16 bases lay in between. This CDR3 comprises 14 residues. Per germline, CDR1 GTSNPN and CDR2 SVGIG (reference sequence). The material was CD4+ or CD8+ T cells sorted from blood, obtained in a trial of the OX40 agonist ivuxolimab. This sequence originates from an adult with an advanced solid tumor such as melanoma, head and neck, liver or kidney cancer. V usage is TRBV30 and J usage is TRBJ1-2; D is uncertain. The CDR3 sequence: CAWSVRVRVDGYTF. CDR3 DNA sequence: TGTGCCTGGAGTGTACGGGTAAGGGTGGACGGCTACACCTTC.